Each of the 32 T cell receptor beta chains below was sequenced from the same sample in a study of cytomegalovirus exposure and HLA in healthy donors. Use of 60 Vbeta and 13 Jbeta primers characterized the PCR. The data were produced by immunoSEQ multiplex PCR, yet TCRdb's version contains in-frame clones alone and is incomplete. The sample consists of about 130,000 clones, over 65% of them appearing once. The sequenced material came from PBMCs. Receptors were obtained from a man between 40 and 49 years old in good health and CMV-seropositive.

The chain combines TRBV27 with TRBJ1-1; D gene uncertain. Germline CDR1 and CDR2: MNHEY and SMNVEV (reference sequence). V dropped 0 bases and J dropped 7 bases, with 15 bases sitting between them. CDR3 size: 15 residues. CDR3 residues: CASSLSHRLAVEAFF. The DNA for the CDR3 is TGTGCCAGCAGTTTATCACACCGACTGGCGGTTGAAGCTTTCTTT.

Regarding this clone: This sample also contains other DNA sequences that code for the same CDR3. This chain links TRBV5-1 with TRBJ1-4; 8 bases map to TRBD1. CDR1 is SGHRS, CDR2 YFSETQ, per germline. This CDR3 comprises 14 residues. The V and J ends lost 2 bases and 3 bases, in that order; junction bases with no gene match: 0. CDR3: CASSLQGANEKLFF. CDR3 nucleotides: TGCGCCAGCAGCTTACAGGGGGCTAATGAAAAACTGTTTTTT. The full variable domain, rest sourced from reference TRBV5-1 and TRBJ1-4, is KAGVTQTPRYLIKTRGQQVTLSCSPISGHRSVSWYQQTPGQGLQFLFEYFSETQRNKGNFPGRFSGRQFSNSRSEMNVSTLELGDSALYLCASSLQGANEKLFFGSGTQLSVL.

The chain recombines TRBV15 with TRBJ2-2; D is possibly TRBD2 (5 bases). This CDR3 has 13 residues. CDR1 is LNHNV and CDR2 is YYDKDF in the germline V gene (reference sequence). V was trimmed by 7 bases and J by 3 bases, leaving 9 bases between them. CDR3 protein: CATKGGYTGELFF. DNA for the CDR3: TGTGCCACCAAGGGCGGGTACACCGGGGAGCTGTTTTTT.

The chain combines TRBV27 with TRBJ1-2; D call uncertain. V dropped 4 bases and J dropped 7 bases, with 10 bases sitting between them. Germline V gives CDR1 MNHEY, CDR2 SMNVEV (reference sequence). The CDR3 is made up of 12 amino acids. The CDR3, as DNA: TGTGCCAGCAGTTCCGTCCCCGGTGGCTACACCTTC. Its translation is CASSSVPGGYTF.

The chain joins TRBV5-1 to TRBJ2-3, with 10 bases that match TRBD2. This CDR3 region has 17 residues. The V segment lost 3 bases and the J segment 0 bases; nucleotides outside the gene matches: 7. The germline V gene encodes CDR1 SGHRS and CDR2 YFSETQ. CDR3 bases: TGCGCCAGCAGCTCGAAATTAGCGGGAGGAAGCACAGATACGCAGTATTTT. It translates to CASSSKLAGGSTDTQYF.

V usage is TRBV18 and J usage is TRBJ1-1; 7 bases agree with TRBD1. The length of the CDR3 is 14 residues. Germline CDR1 reads KGHSH; CDR2 reads LQKENI. After removal of 4 bases from V and 1 base from J, the junction contained 3 bases not matched to a gene. In DNA, the CDR3 is TGTGCCAGCTCACGGGACAGTAAGAACACTGAAGCTTTCTTT. Its protein is CASSRDSKNTEAFF.

This clone has just a few counts. The CDR3 region has the DNA TGTGCCAGCAGCCGATGGACAGTCAATAGCAATCAGCCCCAGCATTTT. This codes for CASSRWTVNSNQPQHF. The chain carries TRBV5-6 and TRBJ1-5; maybe TRBD1 (6 bases). V dropped 4 bases and J dropped 0 bases, with 14 bases sitting between them. Germline V gene data show CDR1 as SGHDT and CDR2 as YYEEEE. The CDR3 covers 16 residues.

The gene calls are TRBV5-8 and TRBJ2-3; D gene uncertain. The V and J ends lost 5 bases and 5 bases respectively, with 6 bases between them. This CDR3 is 11 amino acids long. Germline assignment: CDR1 SGHTS and CDR2 YDEGEE. The CDR3 DNA follows: TGTGCCAGCAGATTATTAGATACGCAGTATTTT. Its protein product is CASRLLDTQYF.

The CDR3 DNA reads as TGCGCCAGCAGGGGCCAGGGCGATTCCTACGAGCAGTACTTC. Translation: CASRGQGDSYEQYF. The J gene is TRBJ2-7, the V gene TRBV5-1; a weak D match, TRBD1 (5 bases). The length of the CDR3 is 14 residues. Trimming stripped 5 bases from V and 1 base from J, with 13 bases between. The germline V gene has CDR1 SGHRS and CDR2 YFSETQ.

This clone was counted once. The CDR3 loop reads CATSSRRQGPYEQYF. CDR3 in DNA: TGTGCCACCAGCTCCCGGCGACAGGGCCCCTACGAGCAGTACTTC. This chain links TRBV15 with TRBJ2-7; 7 nucleotides align to TRBD1. This CDR3 region has 15 residues. With 5 bases clipped from V and 2 bases from J, the junction kept 9 bases outside the gene matches. Germline V gene data show CDR1 as LNHNV and CDR2 as YYDKDF (reference sequence).

This clone was seen a single time. The chain has TRBV6-6 and TRBJ1-2; a possible D gene is TRBD1 (5 bases). The CDR3 runs 11 residues. Trimming left V 8 bases short and J 5 bases short, with 9 bases between. Germline assignment: CDR1 MNHNY and CDR2 SVGAGI (reference sequence). CDR3 nucleotide sequence: TGTGCCAGCCAGGGTATTTATGGCTACACCTTC. Its protein is CASQGIYGYTF.

The genes are TRBV5-4 and TRBJ1-4; 8 bases map to TRBD1. Per germline, CDR1 SGHNT and CDR2 YYREEE (reference sequence). The CDR3 has 15 residues. With 4 bases clipped from V and 7 bases from J, the junction kept 9 bases outside the gene matches. The CDR3 is CASSAGQGLGEKLFF. CDR3 nucleotide sequence: TGTGCCAGCAGCGCCGGACAGGGCCTGGGTGAAAAACTGTTTTTT.

The chain joins TRBV6-5 to TRBJ2-7; 7 bases are a match to TRBD1. CDR1 and CDR2 from the germline V gene are MNHEY and SVGAGI. V trimming: 2 bases; J trimming: 4 bases; junction bases outside the gene matches: 2. This CDR3 is 13 amino acids long. The CDR3: CASSYRTGYEQYF. The CDR3 DNA reads TGTGCCAGCAGTTACAGGACAGGATACGAGCAGTACTTC.

This clone showed up just once. The chain couples TRBV14 to TRBJ2-1; the match to TRBD2 covers 8 bases. With V trimmed by 4 bases and J by 7 bases, 6 bases remained unmatched. This CDR3 is 14 amino acids long. From germline, CDR1 is SGHDN and CDR2 FVKESK. CDR3 region: CASSRRTSLNEQFF. In nucleotides, the CDR3 is TGTGCCAGCAGCCGGAGGACTAGCCTTAATGAGCAGTTCTTC. Full variable domain (outside the CDR3, taken from reference TRBV14 and TRBJ2-1): EAGVTQFPSHSVIEKGQTVTLRCDPISGHDNLYWYRRVMGKEIKFLLHFVKESKQDESGMPNNRFLAERTGGTYSTLKVQPAELEDSGVYFCASSRRTSLNEQFFGPGTRLTVL.

The chain links TRBV6-1 to TRBJ1-1; D not certain. CDR1 MNHNS and CDR2 SASEGT come from the germline V gene. Trimming left V 0 bases short and J 1 base short, with 6 bases between. The CDR3 is made up of 14 amino acids. The CDR3 reads CASSEAVGNTEAFF. The CDR3 bases are TGTGCCAGCAGTGAAGCCGTCGGGAACACTGAAGCTTTCTTT.

The rearrangement uses TRBV6-1 and TRBJ2-7, with 9 bases that match TRBD1. The CDR3 consists of 13 residues. V lost 8 bases, J lost 5 bases, and 7 bases stayed unmatched. Germline V CDR1 and CDR2: MNHNS, SASEGT. The CDR3 is CASRGTGRNEQYF. CDR3 sequence (DNA): TGTGCCAGCCGGGGGACAGGGAGGAACGAGCAGTACTTC.

CDR3 protein: CSVRRQGSSYEQYF. CDR3 DNA sequence: TGCAGCGTTCGAAGACAGGGGAGCTCCTACGAGCAGTACTTC. This chain links TRBV29-1 with TRBJ2-7; 8 positions agree with TRBD1. With 5 bases clipped from V and 0 bases from J, the junction kept 6 bases outside the gene matches. CDR1 and CDR2 from the germline V gene are SQVTM and ANQGSEA. The CDR3 extends over 14 amino acids.

This CDR3 reads CASSPRTSGVQETQYF. The CDR3 DNA sequence: TGTGCCAGCAGCCCCCGGACTAGCGGAGTACAAGAGACCCAGTACTTC. This chain uses TRBV4-2 with TRBJ2-5; 10 positions agree with TRBD2. Trimming removed 4 bases from V and 2 bases from J; junction bases left unmatched: 7. Germline V CDR1 and CDR2: LGHNA, YNFKEQ. CDR3 size: 16 residues.

V usage is TRBV7-9 and J usage is TRBJ2-7; 8 bases fit TRBD1. The CDR3 consists of 14 residues. Trimming took 4 bases from V and 4 from J; bases not matched to a gene: 6. The germline V gene encodes CDR1 SEHNR and CDR2 FQNEAQ (reference sequence). For the CDR3, the DNA is TGTGCCAGCAGCTCTTCCGGGACAGGATACGAGCAGTACTTC. Its protein product is CASSSSGTGYEQYF.

This chain joins TRBV5-1 and TRBJ2-5; 11 nucleotides agree with TRBD2. V shed 4 bases, J shed 5 bases, and the junction held 7 bases outside the gene matches. CDR3 size: 15 residues. Germline V CDR1 and CDR2: SGHRS, YFSETQ. The CDR3 DNA is TGCGCCAGCAGCGTTAGCGGGGGGGCCGGGGAGACCCAGTACTTC. Translating gives CASSVSGGAGETQYF.

V is TRBV29-1 and J is TRBJ1-4, with 9 bases identical to TRBD1. V dropped 4 bases and J dropped 6; count of bases not matched to a gene: 6. Germline-derived CDR1 and CDR2 are SQVTM and ANQGSEA. This CDR3 is 14 amino acids long. The CDR3 protein is CSVAGTGQDEKLFF. In DNA, the CDR3 is TGCAGCGTTGCCGGGACAGGGCAAGATGAAAAACTGTTTTTT.

This rearrangement joins TRBV9 to TRBJ2-5; D unclear. CDR3 size: 12 residues. From germline, CDR1 is SGDLS and CDR2 YYNGEE. V lost 1 base and J 4 bases, leaving 5 bases between the germline ends. The CDR3: CASSVPGETQYF. CDR3 coding DNA: TGTGCCAGCAGCGTACCGGGAGAGACCCAGTACTTC.

The J gene is TRBJ1-1, the V gene TRBV30; D gene unclear. Germline V gene lookup returns CDR1 GTSNPN and CDR2 SVGIG (reference sequence). V was pared by 0 bases and J by 0 bases, with 8 bases between. This CDR3 region has 14 residues. This CDR3 reads CAWSVQPLNTEAFF. The CDR3 DNA reads as TGTGCCTGGAGTGTACAGCCATTGAACACTGAAGCTTTCTTT.

The chain recombines TRBV27 with TRBJ1-1; 9 nucleotides match TRBD1. Germline CDR1 and CDR2: MNHEY and SMNVEV (reference sequence). V was pared by 4 bases and J by 5 bases, with 8 bases of the junction left unmatched. The CDR3 runs 15 residues. CDR3 DNA: TGTGCCAGCAGTTCAGCCCCGACAGGGGGGACTGAAGCTTTCTTT. This translates into CASSSAPTGGTEAFF.

This chain uses TRBV6-5 with TRBJ2-7; perhaps TRBD2 as D (5 bases). Deletions cut 4 bases from V and 1 base from J, with 17 bases between. This CDR3 has 16 amino acids. The V gene's germline CDR1 is MNHEY and CDR2 SVGAGI. The CDR3 sequence: CASSSPSQRASYEQYF. In DNA form, the CDR3 reads TGTGCCAGCAGTTCCCCCTCCCAGAGGGCTTCCTACGAGCAGTACTTC.

This chain joins TRBV20-1 and TRBJ1-1; TRBD1 is a possible D gene (6 bases). This CDR3 is 11 amino acids long. V gave up 3 bases and J gave up 11 bases, with 13 bases separating them. Germline lookup yields CDR1 DFQATT and CDR2 SNEGSKA (reference sequence). The CDR3 DNA reads as TGCAGTGCTAGTCCACAGGGACCCGCTTTCTTT. Translation: CSASPQGPAFF.

This clone was counted a few times. CDR3 residues: CASSIVSGRAGEQYF. CDR3 coding DNA: TGTGCCAGTAGTATAGTTAGCGGGAGGGCCGGCGAGCAGTACTTC. The chain combines TRBV19 with TRBJ2-7; 11 nucleotides agree with TRBD2. The V gene end was trimmed by 1 base and the J gene end by 6 bases; junction bases not matched to a gene: 5. The CDR3 is made up of 15 amino acids. From germline, CDR1 is LNHDA and CDR2 SQIVND (reference sequence).

This chain links TRBV18 with TRBJ2-7; TRBD2 agrees at 10 bases. The V segment lost 6 bases and the J segment 3 bases; nucleotides outside the gene matches: 5. The length of the CDR3 is 14 residues. Germline V gives CDR1 KGHSH, CDR2 LQKENI. Written as DNA, the CDR3 is TGTGCCAGCTCTGAGCGGGGGGGAAGCTACGAGCAGTACTTC. It translates to CASSERGGSYEQYF.

V usage is TRBV4-2 and J usage is TRBJ2-5, with 10 bases matching TRBD1. This CDR3 has 16 amino acids. Trimming took 3 bases from V and 2 from J; bases not matched to a gene: 6. The germline CDR1 and CDR2 sequences are LGHNA and YNFKEQ. CDR3 in amino acids: CASSQMSGQGQETQYF. CDR3 in DNA: TGTGCCAGCAGCCAGATGTCGGGACAGGGGCAAGAGACCCAGTACTTC.

The chain combines TRBV11-2 with TRBJ2-7; 11 bases align to TRBD2. J gave up 6 bases and V 10 bases, and 11 bases lay outside the gene matches. Germline CDR1 and CDR2: SGHAT and FQNNGV. This CDR3 comprises 14 residues. CDR3 protein: CATSYSGGAVEQYF. CDR3 DNA: TGTGCCACCAGTTATAGCGGGGGGGCGGTCGAGCAGTACTTC. Looking up the rest from reference TRBV11-2 and TRBJ2-7 gives the full variable domain: EAGVAQSPRYKIIEKRQSVAFWCNPISGHATLYWYQQILGQGPKLLIQFQNNGVVDDSQLPKDRFSAERLKGVDSTLKIQPAKLEDSAVYLCATSYSGGAVEQYFGPGTRLTVT.

This clone was seen a few times. DNA for the CDR3: TGTGCCAGCAGCTTGGGACAGCCGATCTCCTACGAGCAGTACTTC. Amino acid sequence: CASSLGQPISYEQYF. V usage is TRBV5-5 and J usage is TRBJ2-7; tentatively, D is TRBD1 (5 bases). With 0 bases removed from V and 0 bases from J, the gap between germline ends came to 10 bases. Germline V gene sequence: CDR1 SGHKS, CDR2 YYEKEE (reference sequence). CDR3 length equals 15 residues.

The V call is TRBV27, the J call TRBJ2-7; 13 nucleotides match TRBD2. J gave up 7 bases and V 2 bases, and 5 bases lay outside the gene matches. The CDR3 extends over 15 amino acids. Germline V gene sequence: CDR1 MNHEY, CDR2 SMNVEV (reference sequence). CDR3 sequence: CASSLRLAGGEEQYF. CDR3 sequence (DNA): TGTGCCAGCAGTTTACGACTAGCGGGAGGAGAGGAGCAGTACTTC.